Below, one T cell receptor (beta chain) is given with its context. What it binds is not known. This sample includes further DNA sequences coding for the same CDR3. The data were obtained in a study of shared clonotypes between healthy human individuals. In the study overall: Aged 18 to 49, the donors were two women and a few men. Findings and limits, study-wide: Compared with clonotypes that all four donors shared, non-shared clonotypes had lower generation probabilities. As a rule, naive subsets had a larger estimated richness than memory subsets.

CDR1 SGHRS and CDR2 YFSETQ come from the germline V gene. V shed 3 bases, J shed 0 bases, and the junction held 4 bases outside the gene matches. CDR3 length equals 15 residues. The protocol was immunoSEQ multiplex PCR, while the TCRdb copy is restricted to in-frame clones and leaves out a portion. Of about 2.4 million clones listed, approximately 92% are singletons. Sequenced material: naive CD4+ T cells sorted from blood. Indicated subset: CD45RA+ positively selected. The V and J genes are TRBV5-1 and TRBJ2-3; the match to TRBD1 covers 7 bases. This clonotype was obtained from a man between 18 and 29 years old in good health. As DNA, the CDR3 is TGCGCCAGCAGCTCAACAGGGGTTAGCACAGATACGCAGTATTTT. It specifies CASSSTGVSTDTQYF.